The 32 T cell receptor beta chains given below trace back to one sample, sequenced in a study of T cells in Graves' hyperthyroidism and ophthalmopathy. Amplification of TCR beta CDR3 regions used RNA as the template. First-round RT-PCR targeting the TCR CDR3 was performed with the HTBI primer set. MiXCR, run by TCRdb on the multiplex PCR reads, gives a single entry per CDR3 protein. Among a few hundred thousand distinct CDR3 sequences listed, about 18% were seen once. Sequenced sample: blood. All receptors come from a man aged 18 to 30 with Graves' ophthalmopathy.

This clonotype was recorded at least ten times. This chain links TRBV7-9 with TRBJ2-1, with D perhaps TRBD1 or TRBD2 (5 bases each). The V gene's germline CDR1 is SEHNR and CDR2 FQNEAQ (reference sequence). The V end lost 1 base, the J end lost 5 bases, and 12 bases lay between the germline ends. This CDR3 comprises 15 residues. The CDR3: CASSLVGVNNNEQFF. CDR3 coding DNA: TGTGCCAGCAGCTTAGTGGGGGTCAATAACAATGAGCAGTTCTTC.

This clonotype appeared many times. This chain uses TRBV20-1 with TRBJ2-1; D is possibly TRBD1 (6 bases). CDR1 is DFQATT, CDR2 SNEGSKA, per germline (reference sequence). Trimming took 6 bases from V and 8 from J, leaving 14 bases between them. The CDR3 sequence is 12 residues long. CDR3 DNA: TGCAGTGCGAAAACAGGGTTGGATGAGCAGTTCTTC. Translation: CSAKTGLDEQFF.

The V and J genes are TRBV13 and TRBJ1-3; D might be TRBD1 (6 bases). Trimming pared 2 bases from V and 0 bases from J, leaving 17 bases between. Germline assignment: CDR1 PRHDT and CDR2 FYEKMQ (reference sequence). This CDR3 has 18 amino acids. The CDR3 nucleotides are TGTGCCAGCAGCTTACCCCGAGGGGGTGCGATCTCTGGAAACACCATATATTTT. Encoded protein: CASSLPRGGAISGNTIYF. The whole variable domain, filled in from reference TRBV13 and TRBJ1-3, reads AAGVIQSPRHLIKEKRETATLKCYPIPRHDTVYWYQQGPGQDPQFLISFYEKMQSDKGSIPDRFSAQQFSDYHSELNMSSLELGDSALYFCASSLPRGGAISGNTIYFGEGSWLTVV.

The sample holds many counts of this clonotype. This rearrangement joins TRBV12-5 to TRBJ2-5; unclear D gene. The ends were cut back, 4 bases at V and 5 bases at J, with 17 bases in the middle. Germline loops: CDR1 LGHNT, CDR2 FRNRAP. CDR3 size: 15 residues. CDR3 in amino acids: CASGCPYPVRETQYF. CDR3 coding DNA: TGTGCTAGTGGTTGCCCATATCCGGTCCGGGAGACCCAGTACTTC.

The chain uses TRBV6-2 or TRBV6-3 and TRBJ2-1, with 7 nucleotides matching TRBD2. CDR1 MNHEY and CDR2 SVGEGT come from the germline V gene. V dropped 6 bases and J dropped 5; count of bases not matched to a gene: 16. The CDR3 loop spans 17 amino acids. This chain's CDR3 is CASSPGWNNGGNNEQFF. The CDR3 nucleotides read TGTGCCAGCAGCCCGGGGTGGAATAACGGGGGGAACAATGAGCAGTTCTTC.

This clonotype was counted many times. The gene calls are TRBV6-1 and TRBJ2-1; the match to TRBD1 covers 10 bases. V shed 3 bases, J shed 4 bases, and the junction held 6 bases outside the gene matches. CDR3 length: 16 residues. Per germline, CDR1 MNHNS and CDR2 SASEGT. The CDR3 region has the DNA TGTGCCAGCAGTGATTTGCAGGGACAGGGGTACAATGAGCAGTTCTTC. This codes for CASSDLQGQGYNEQFF.

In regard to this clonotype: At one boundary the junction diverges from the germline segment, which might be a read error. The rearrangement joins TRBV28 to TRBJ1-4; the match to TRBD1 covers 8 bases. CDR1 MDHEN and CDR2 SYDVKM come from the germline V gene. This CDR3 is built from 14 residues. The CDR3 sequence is CASSFQGADEELFF. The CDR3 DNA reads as TGTGCCAGCAGTTTTCAGGGGGCTGATGAAGAACTGTTTTTT. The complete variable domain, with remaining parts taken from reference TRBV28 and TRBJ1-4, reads DVKVTQSSRYLVKRTGEKVFLECVQDMDHENMFWYRQDPGLGLRLIYFSYDVKMKEKGDIPEGYSVSREKKERFSLILESASTNQTSMYLCASSFQGADEELFFGSGTQLSVL.

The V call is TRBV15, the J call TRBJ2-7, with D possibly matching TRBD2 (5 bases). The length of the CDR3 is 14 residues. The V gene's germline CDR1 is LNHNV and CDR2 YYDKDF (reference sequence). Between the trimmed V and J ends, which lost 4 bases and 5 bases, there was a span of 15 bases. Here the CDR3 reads CATSIGDIRNEQYF. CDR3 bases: TGTGCCACCAGCATCGGGGATATCAGGAACGAGCAGTACTTC.

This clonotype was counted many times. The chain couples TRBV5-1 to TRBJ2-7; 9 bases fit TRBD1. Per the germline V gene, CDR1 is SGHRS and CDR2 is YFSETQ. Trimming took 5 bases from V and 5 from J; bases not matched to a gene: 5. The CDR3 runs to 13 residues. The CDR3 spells CASREDRGHEQYF. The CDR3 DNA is TGCGCCAGCAGAGAGGACAGGGGCCACGAGCAGTACTTC.

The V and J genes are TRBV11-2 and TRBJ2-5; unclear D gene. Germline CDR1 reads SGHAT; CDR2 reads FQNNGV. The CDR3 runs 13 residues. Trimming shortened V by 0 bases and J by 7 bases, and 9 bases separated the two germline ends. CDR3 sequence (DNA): TGTGCCAGCAGCTTAGACATATCAGGGACCCAGTACTTC. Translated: CASSLDISGTQYF. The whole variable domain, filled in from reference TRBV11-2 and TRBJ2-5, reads EAGVAQSPRYKIIEKRQSVAFWCNPISGHATLYWYQQILGQGPKLLIQFQNNGVVDDSQLPKDRFSAERLKGVDSTLKIQPAKLEDSAVYLCASSLDISGTQYFGPGTRLLVL.

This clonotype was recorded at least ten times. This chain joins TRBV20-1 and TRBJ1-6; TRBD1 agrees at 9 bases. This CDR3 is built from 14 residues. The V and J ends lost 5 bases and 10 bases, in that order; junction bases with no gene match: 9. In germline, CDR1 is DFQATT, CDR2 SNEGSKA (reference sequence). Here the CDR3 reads CSAFRQGEASPLHF. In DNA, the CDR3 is TGCAGTGCTTTCAGACAGGGGGAAGCATCACCCCTCCACTTT.

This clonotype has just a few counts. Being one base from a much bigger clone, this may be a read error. CDR3 loop: CASSSRDSRTDTQYF. In nucleotides, the CDR3 is TGTGCCAGCAGTTCCCGGGACAGCCGCACAGATACGCAGTATTTT. The chain combines TRBV12-3 or TRBV12-4 with TRBJ2-3, with 7 bases identical to TRBD1. V shed 4 bases, J shed 1 base, and the junction held 5 bases outside the gene matches. The CDR3 contains 15 residues.

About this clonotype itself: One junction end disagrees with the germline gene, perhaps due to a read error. The CDR3: CAGSLMGQGAPNEQFF. The CDR3 coding sequence is TGTGCCGGCAGCTTGATGGGACAGGGGGCTCCGAATGAGCAGTTCTTC. The J gene is TRBJ2-1, the V gene TRBV5-6; 12 bases align to TRBD1. The CDR3 spans 16 residues. CDR1 and CDR2 (germline): SGHDT, YYEEEE.

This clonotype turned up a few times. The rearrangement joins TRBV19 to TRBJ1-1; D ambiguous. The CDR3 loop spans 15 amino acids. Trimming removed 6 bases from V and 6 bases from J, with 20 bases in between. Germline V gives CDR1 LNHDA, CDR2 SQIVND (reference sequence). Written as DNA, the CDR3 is TGTGCCAGTAGCCGAAACATGCTTGCCGACCCTGAAGCTTTCTTT. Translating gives CASSRNMLADPEAFF.

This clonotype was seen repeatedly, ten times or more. The CDR3 here is CASSYPGDQETQYF. CDR3 nucleotide sequence: TGTGCCAGCAGCTACCCCGGGGACCAAGAGACCCAGTACTTC. The rearrangement joins TRBV7-9 to TRBJ2-5; a possible D gene is TRBD2 (5 bases). Looked up from germline, CDR1 is SEHNR and CDR2 is FQNEAQ (reference sequence). V dropped 4 bases and J dropped 0 bases, with 9 bases sitting between them. The CDR3 totals 14 residues. Filled out from reference TRBV7-9 and TRBJ2-5, the complete variable domain reads DTGVSQNPRHKITKRGQNVTFRCDPISEHNRLYWYRQTLGQGPEFLTYFQNEAQLEKSRLLSDRFSAERPKGSFSTLEIQRTEQGDSAMYLCASSYPGDQETQYFGPGTRLLVL.

The DNA for the CDR3 is TGTGCCAGCAGCCGCGGGCAGACTAGCGGGGGGCGGGGTGAGCAGTTCTTC. It specifies CASSRGQTSGGRGEQFF. This chain links TRBV7-9 with TRBJ2-1, with TRBD2 matching over 13 bases. V shed 5 bases, J shed 9 bases, and the junction held 13 bases outside the gene matches. Germline V gene sequence: CDR1 SEHNR, CDR2 FQNEAQ (reference sequence). The CDR3 runs to 17 residues.

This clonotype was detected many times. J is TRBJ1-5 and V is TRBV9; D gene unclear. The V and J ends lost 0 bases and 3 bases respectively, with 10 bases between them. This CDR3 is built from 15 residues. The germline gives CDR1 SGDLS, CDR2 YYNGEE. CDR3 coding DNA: TGTGCCAGCAGCGTAGTCCCTGACTCCAATCAGCCCCAGCATTTT. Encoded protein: CASSVVPDSNQPQHF.

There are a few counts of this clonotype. CDR3 protein: CASSETGQGVRETQYF. The CDR3 region has the DNA TGTGCCAGCAGTGAAACTGGGCAGGGGGTAAGGGAGACCCAGTACTTC. The rearrangement joins TRBV25-1 to TRBJ2-5; 7 positions agree with TRBD1. With V trimmed by 2 bases and J by 5 bases, 11 bases remained unmatched. Germline lookup yields CDR1 MGHDK and CDR2 SYGVNS. The CDR3 sequence is 16 residues long.

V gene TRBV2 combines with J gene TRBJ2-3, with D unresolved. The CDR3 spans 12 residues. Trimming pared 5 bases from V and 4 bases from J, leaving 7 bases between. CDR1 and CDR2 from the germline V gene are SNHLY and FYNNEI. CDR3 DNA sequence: TGTGCCAGCAGTTTCGACGCAGATACGCAGTATTTT. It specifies CASSFDADTQYF.

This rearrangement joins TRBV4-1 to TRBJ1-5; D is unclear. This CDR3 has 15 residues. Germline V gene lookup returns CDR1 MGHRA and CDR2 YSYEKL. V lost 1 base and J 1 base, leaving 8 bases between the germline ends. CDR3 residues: CASSQVAGSNQPQHF. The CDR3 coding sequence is TGCGCCAGCAGCCAAGTCGCGGGGAGCAATCAGCCCCAGCATTTT.

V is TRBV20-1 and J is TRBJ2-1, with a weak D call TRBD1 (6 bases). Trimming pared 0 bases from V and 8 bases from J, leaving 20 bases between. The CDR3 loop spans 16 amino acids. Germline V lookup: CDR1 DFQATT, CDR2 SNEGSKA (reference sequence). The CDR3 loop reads CSARDLDSLASYEQFF. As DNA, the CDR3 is TGCAGTGCTAGAGATCTGGACAGCCTAGCATCCTATGAGCAGTTCTTC.

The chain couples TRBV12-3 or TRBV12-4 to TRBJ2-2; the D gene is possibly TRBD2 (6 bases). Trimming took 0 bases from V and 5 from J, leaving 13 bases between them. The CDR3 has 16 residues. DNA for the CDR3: TGTGCCAGCAGTTTAGCTTCTTGGGGGGAAACCGGGGAGCTGTTTTTT. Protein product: CASSLASWGETGELFF.

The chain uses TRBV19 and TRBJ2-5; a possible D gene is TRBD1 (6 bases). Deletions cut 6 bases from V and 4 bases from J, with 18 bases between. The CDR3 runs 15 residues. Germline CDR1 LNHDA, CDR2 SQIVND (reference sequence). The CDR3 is CASSPGHLGGETQYF. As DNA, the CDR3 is TGTGCCAGTAGCCCGGGACACTTGGGCGGAGAGACCCAGTACTTC.

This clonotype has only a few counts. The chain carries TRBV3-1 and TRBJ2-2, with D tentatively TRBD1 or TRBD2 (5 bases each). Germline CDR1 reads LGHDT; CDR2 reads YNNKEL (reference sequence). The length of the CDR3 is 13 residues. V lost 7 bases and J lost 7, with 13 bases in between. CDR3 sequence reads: CASTWGYDGELFF. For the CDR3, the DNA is TGTGCCAGCACCTGGGGGTATGACGGGGAGCTGTTTTTT.

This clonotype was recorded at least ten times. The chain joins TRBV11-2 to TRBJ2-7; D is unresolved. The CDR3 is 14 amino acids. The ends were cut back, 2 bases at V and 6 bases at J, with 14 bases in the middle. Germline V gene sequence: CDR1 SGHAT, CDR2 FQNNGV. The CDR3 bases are TGTGCCAGCAGCTTATCCATCTCCTACTCCGAGCAGTACTTC. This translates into CASSLSISYSEQYF.

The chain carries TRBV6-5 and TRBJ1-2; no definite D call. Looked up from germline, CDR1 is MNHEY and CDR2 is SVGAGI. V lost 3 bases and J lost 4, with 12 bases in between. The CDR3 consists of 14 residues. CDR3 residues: CASSYDGLGYGYTF. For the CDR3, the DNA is TGTGCCAGCAGTTATGATGGACTCGGCTATGGCTACACCTTC.

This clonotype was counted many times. This CDR3 reads CASSPGLAGTSYEQYF. The CDR3 coding sequence is TGTGCCAGCAGTCCAGGACTAGCGGGGACCTCCTACGAGCAGTACTTC. This rearrangement joins TRBV12-3 or TRBV12-4 to TRBJ2-7; 12 bases align to TRBD2. The V segment lost 5 bases and the J segment 0 bases; nucleotides outside the gene matches: 5. The CDR3 is 16 amino acids.

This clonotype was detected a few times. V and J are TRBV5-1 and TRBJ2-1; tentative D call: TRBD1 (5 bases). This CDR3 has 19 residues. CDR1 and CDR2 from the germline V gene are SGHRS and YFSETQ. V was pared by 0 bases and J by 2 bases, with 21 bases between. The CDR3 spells CASSLVWGVNQGPYNEQFF. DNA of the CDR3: TGCGCCAGCAGCTTGGTTTGGGGTGTTAACCAGGGTCCCTACAATGAGCAGTTCTTC. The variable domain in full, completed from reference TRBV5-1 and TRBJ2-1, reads KAGVTQTPRYLIKTRGQQVTLSCSPISGHRSVSWYQQTPGQGLQFLFEYFSETQRNKGNFPGRFSGRQFSNSRSEMNVSTLELGDSALYLCASSLVWGVNQGPYNEQFFGPGTRLTVL.

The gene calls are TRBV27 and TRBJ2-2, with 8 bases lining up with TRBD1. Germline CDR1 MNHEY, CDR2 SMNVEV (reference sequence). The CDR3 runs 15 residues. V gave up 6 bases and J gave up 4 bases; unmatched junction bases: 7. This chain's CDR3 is CASRLQGAGTGELFF. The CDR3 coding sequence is TGTGCCAGCAGACTTCAGGGGGCGGGCACCGGGGAGCTGTTTTTT.

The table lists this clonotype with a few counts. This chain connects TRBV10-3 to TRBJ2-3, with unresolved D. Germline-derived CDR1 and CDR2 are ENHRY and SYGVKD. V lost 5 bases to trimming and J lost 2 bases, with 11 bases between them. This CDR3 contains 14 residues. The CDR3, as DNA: TGTGCCATCAGTTCTAGACAACCCACAGATACGCAGTATTTT. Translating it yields CAISSRQPTDTQYF.

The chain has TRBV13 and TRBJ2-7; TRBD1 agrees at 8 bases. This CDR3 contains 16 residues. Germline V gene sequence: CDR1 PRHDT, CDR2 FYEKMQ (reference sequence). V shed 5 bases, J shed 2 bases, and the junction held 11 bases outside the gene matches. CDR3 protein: CASSPRGTGQTYEQYF. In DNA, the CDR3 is TGTGCCAGCAGCCCCCGGGGGACAGGACAAACCTACGAGCAGTACTTC.

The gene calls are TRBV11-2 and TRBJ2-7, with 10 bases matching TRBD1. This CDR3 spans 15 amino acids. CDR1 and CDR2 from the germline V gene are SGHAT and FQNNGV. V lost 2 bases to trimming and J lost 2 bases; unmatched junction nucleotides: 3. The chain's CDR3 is CASSLRDRGPYEQYF. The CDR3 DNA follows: TGTGCCAGCAGCTTACGGGACAGGGGCCCCTACGAGCAGTACTTC.